This TCR beta chain stems from a study of T cell repertoires in cytomegalovirus infection. Study as a whole: Public TCR beta signatures marked donors with CMV infection and the matching HLA. Study observations and caveats: People with CMV and the relevant HLA were identified by cumulative public TCR beta family frequency. Clonotype analysis showed dominance of the ex vivo response by HLA-C-restricted CMV-specific TCR beta clonotypes.

This CDR3 comprises 16 residues. Germline V CDR1 and CDR2: SGHRS, YFSETQ. The V end lost 1 base, the J end lost 2 bases, and 14 bases lay between the germline ends. TCRdb itself ran the reads through MiXCR, one entry per CDR3 protein. Of some 440,000 distinct CDR3 sequences in the sample, about a third were seen once. This clonotype was counted only a few times. The antigen remains unidentified. The sequenced sample was PBMCs. This sequence was found in a human donor in good health (CMV status not recorded). Some clones in this sample may be carry-over from other donors' samples. The chain uses TRBV5-1 and TRBJ2-3; D assignment may be TRBD1 or TRBD2 (6 bases each). CDR3 coding DNA: TGCGCCAGCAGCTTGCGGGGGCAGCTCCACACAGATACGCAGTATTTT. This translates into CASSLRGQLHTDTQYF.